This TCR beta chain originates from a study of human T cells and chemical hapten exposure. Across the whole study: Chiefly female patients presented with alopecia areata, totalis or universalis. Study observations and caveats: TCRs whose frequency exceeded 1 in 1000 remained the same following DPC sensitization.

Time point in this sample: patch test 1, 2 weeks after DPC sensitization. Treatment indicated: therapeutic diphenylcyclopropenone sensitization with weekly scalp DPC. Each patch-test visit's blood sample preceded patch application. Separate cDNA molecules received unique molecular identifiers, which the library attached to them. TCRdb fed the RACE reads into MiXCR, producing one record per CDR3 protein. The table includes around 150,000 distinct CDR3 sequences, approximately 14% detected once. With V trimmed by 3 bases and J by 0 bases, 1 base remained unmatched. This CDR3 is built from 14 residues. Germline V gene data show CDR1 as GTSNPN and CDR2 as SVGIG (reference sequence). Only a few counts were recorded for this clonotype. Its antigen is as yet unknown.

The J gene is TRBJ2-2, the V gene TRBV30, with 7 bases lining up with TRBD1. The sequence came from a woman aged 25 to 45 with alopecia areata. Some clones in this sample may be carry-over from other donors' samples. Sequenced material: whole blood, taken in connection with sensitization to the hapten diphenylcyclopropenone (DPC). The chain's CDR3 is CAWRGGPNTGELFF. CDR3 in DNA: TGTGCCTGGAGAGGGGGCCCGAACACCGGGGAGCTGTTTTTT.